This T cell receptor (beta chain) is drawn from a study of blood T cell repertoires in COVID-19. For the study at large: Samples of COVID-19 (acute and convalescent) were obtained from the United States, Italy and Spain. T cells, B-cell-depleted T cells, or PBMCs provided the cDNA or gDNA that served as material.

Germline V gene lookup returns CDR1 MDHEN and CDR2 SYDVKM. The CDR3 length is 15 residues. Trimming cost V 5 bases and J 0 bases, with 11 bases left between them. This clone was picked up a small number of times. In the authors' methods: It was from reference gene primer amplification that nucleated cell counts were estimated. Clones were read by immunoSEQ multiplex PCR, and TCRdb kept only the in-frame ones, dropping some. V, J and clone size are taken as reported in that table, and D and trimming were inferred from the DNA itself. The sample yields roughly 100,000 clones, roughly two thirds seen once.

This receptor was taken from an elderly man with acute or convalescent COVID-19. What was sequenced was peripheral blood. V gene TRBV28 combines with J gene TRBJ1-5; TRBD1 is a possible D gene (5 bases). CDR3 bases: TGTGCCAGCAGTACCGACAGTTATAGCAATCAGCCCCAGCATTTT. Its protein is CASSTDSYSNQPQHF.